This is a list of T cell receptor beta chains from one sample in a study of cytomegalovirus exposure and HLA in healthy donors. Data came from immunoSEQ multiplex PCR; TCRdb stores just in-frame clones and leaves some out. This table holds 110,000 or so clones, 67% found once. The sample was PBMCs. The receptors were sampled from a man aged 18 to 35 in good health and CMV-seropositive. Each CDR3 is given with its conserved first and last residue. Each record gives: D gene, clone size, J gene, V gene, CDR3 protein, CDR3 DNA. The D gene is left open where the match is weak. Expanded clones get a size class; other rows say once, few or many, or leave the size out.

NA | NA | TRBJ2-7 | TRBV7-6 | CASSLGHGTNVYEQYF | TGTGCCAGCAGCTTAGGTCACGGGACAAACGTTTACGAGCAGTACTTC
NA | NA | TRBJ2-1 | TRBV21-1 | CASVGLERGGIYNEQFF | TGTGCCAGCGTTGGGTTAGAGCGGGGGGGTATTTACAATGAGCAGTTCTTC
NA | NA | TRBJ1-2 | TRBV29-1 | CSVEDETGPYGYTF | TGCAGCGTTGAAGATGAGACAGGTCCCTATGGCTACACCTTC
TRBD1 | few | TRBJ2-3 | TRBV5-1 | CASSGLKGAGTDTQYF | TGCGCCAGCAGTGGGTTAAAGGGGGCGGGCACAGATACGCAGTATTTT
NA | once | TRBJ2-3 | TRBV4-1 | CASSQGLIWKKITVVADTQYF | TGCGCCAGCAGCCAGGGGCTTATTTGGAAAAAGATCACGGTAGTAGCAGATACGCAGTATTTT
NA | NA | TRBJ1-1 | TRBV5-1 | CASSDPVGQMNTEAFF | TGCGCCAGCAGCGACCCGGTGGGACAAATGAACACTGAAGCTTTCTTT
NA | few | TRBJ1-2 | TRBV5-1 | CASSLGEDYGYTF | TGCGCCAGCAGCTTGGGAGAGGACTATGGCTACACCTTC
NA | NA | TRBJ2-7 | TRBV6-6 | CASSYHPWRYEQYF | TGTGCCAGCAGTTACCATCCTTGGAGGTACGAGCAGTACTTC
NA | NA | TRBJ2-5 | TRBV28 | CASSPQETQYF | TGTGCCAGCAGCCCGCAAGAGACCCAGTACTTC
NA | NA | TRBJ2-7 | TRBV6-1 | CASSNRDIPDF | TGTGCCAGCAGTAACCGGGACATTCCCGACTTC
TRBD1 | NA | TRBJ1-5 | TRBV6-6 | CASNGGGGGNQPQHF | TGTGCCAGCAACGGAGGGGGCGGGGGCAATCAGCCCCAGCATTTT
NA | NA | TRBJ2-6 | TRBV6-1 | CASQQALSGANVLTF | TGTGCCAGTCAACAGGCTTTGTCTGGGGCCAACGTCCTGACTTTC
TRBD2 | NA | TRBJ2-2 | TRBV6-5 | CASSYLRAGDTGELFF | TGTGCCAGCAGTTACCTACGGGCGGGGGACACCGGGGAGCTGTTTTTT
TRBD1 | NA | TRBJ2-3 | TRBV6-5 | CASRLQGAPDTQYF | TGTGCCAGCAGATTACAGGGGGCCCCAGATACGCAGTATTTT
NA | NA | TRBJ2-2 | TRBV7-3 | CASSQEFRGELFF | TGTGCCAGCAGCCAAGAGTTCAGGGGGGAGCTGTTTTTT
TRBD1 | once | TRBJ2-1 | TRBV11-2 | CASSPRTGGSSYNEQFF | TGTGCCAGCAGCCCAAGGACAGGGGGGAGCTCCTACAATGAGCAGTTCTTC
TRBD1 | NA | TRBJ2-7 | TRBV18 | CASQSLGKEASGQAYEQYF | TGTGCCAGTCAAAGCCTAGGGAAGGAGGCGTCGGGACAGGCCTACGAGCAGTACTTC
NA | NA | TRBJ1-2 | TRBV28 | CAVQPPTYGYTF | TGTGCTGTACAGCCGCCGACCTATGGCTACACCTTC
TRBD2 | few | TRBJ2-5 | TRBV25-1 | CASSRPGAGRGETQYF | TGTGCCAGCAGTCGACCTGGGGCAGGGAGGGGAGAGACCCAGTACTTC
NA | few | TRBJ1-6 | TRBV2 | CASSEVWASPPLHF | TGTGCCAGCAGTGAAGTGTGGGCCTCACCACCCCTCCACTTT
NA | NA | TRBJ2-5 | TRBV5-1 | CASSLEAAAETQYF | TGCGCCAGCAGCTTGGAGGCCGCGGCCGAGACCCAGTACTTC
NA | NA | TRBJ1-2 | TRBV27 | CASGMRGFYGYTF | TGTGCCAGCGGTATGCGGGGGTTCTATGGCTACACCTTC
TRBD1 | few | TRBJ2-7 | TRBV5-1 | CASSVGTGLSYEQYF | TGCGCCAGCAGCGTCGGGACAGGGCTTTCCTACGAGCAGTACTTC
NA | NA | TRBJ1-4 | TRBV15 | CATSRDTATNEKLFF | TGTGCCACCAGCAGAGACACTGCAACTAATGAAAAACTGTTTTTT
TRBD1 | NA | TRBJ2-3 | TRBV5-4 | CASSLFRGPSTDTQYF | TGTGCCAGCAGCTTGTTCAGGGGGCCGAGCACAGATACGCAGTATTTT
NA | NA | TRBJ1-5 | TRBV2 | CASSEDLVVLQPQHF | TGTGCCAGCAGTGAAGACCTAGTGGTGCTTCAGCCCCAGCATTTT
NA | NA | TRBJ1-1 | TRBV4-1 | CASSHSTGGNTEAFF | TGCGCCAGCAGCCACTCGACAGGTGGGAACACTGAAGCTTTCTTT